A selection of T cell receptor beta chains follows, all from one sample in a study of blood T cell repertoires in COVID-19. TCRdb's table, derived via immunoSEQ multiplex PCR, lists solely in-frame clones and lacks some. The profile shows 270,000 or so clones, 80% to 90% of them singletons. Specimen: PBMCs or T cells enriched from blood (not recorded which). The receptors were sampled from a woman in her twenties or thirties with acute COVID-19. Both conserved end residues are part of each CDR3. Fields, in order: D gene, V gene, clone size, J gene, CDR3 DNA, CDR3 protein. The D gene is left open where the match is weak. Clone size is not always given. Where it is, it says once, few, many or a class for expanded clones.

NA	TRBV2	NA	TRBJ2-2	TGTGCCAGCAGTGAACAGGGGAGTTCGAACACCGGGGAGCTGTTTTTT	CASSEQGSSNTGELFF
NA	TRBV28	many	TRBJ2-6	TGTGCCAGCAGTCACAAGGGGTCTGGGGCCAACGTCCTGACTTTC	CASSHKGSGANVLTF
NA	TRBV7-2	NA	TRBJ2-6	TGTGCTTCCAGGTTATCCAACTCTGGGGCCAACGTCCTGACTTTC	CASRLSNSGANVLTF
TRBD1	TRBV3-1/TRBV3-2	NA	TRBJ2-7	TGTGCCAGCAGCCAGGACAGGGTAGGGTACGAGCAGTACTTC	CASSQDRVGYEQYF
NA	TRBV21-1	NA	TRBJ2-1	TGTGCCAGCAGCCGCCGCGGGAGGACAATATACAATGAGCAGTTCTTC	CASSRRGRTIYNEQFF
NA	TRBV6-2/TRBV6-3	NA	TRBJ1-2	TGTGCCAGCAGTTACTTAGGAAGCGGTGGCTACACCTTC	CASSYLGSGGYTF
NA	TRBV6-5	NA	TRBJ1-1	TGTGCCAGCAGTTCCCCCCCGGGAAGGAACACTGAAGCTTTCTTT	CASSSPPGRNTEAFF
TRBD2	TRBV6-6	NA	TRBJ2-2	TGTGCCAGCAGACGACTAGCGGGAGGTCTCACCTCGAACACCGGGGAGCTGTTTTTT	CASRRLAGGLTSNTGELFF
NA	TRBV3-1/TRBV3-2	NA	TRBJ1-1	TGTGCCAGCAGCCAAGATTCCGTATCGGGACAAAAAAGGAACACTGAAGCTTTCTTT	CASSQDSVSGQKRNTEAFF
TRBD1	TRBV28	NA	TRBJ1-2	TGTGCCAGCGACTTGGACAGGGAGGGCTATGGCTACACCTTC	CASDLDREGYGYTF
NA	TRBV11-2	NA	TRBJ1-5	TGTGCCAGCAGCAGACTTGGGAATCAGCCCCAGCATTTT	CASSRLGNQPQHF
TRBD1	TRBV7-9	NA	TRBJ2-3	TGTGCCAGCACCGAACCCACAGGGGCTGGGAGCACAGATACGCAGTATTTT	CASTEPTGAGSTDTQYF
TRBD2	TRBV6-4	NA	TRBJ2-7	TGTGCCAGCAGTGACTCCCTAGCGGGAGGCGAGCAGTACTTC	CASSDSLAGGEQYF
TRBD1	TRBV10-3	NA	TRBJ1-1	TGTGCCATACAGGGGCAGCCCATGACTGAAGCTTTCTTT	CAIQGQPMTEAFF
NA	TRBV4-1	NA	TRBJ2-7	TGCGCCAGCAGCCTCCGGGGTTTCGGCGAGCAGTACTTC	CASSLRGFGEQYF
TRBD1	TRBV7-2	NA	TRBJ2-3	TGTGCCAGCAGCCCCCTTTCCGGGACAGGAAACACAGATACGCAGTATTTT	CASSPLSGTGNTDTQYF
TRBD1	TRBV19	NA	TRBJ2-1	TGTGCCAGCACAGACAGGGGTCCTGACGATGAGCAGTTCTTC	CASTDRGPDDEQFF
TRBD1	TRBV10-1	NA	TRBJ2-1	TGCGCCAGCAGTGCTGGCCTGGGGACAGGGGGCGGCGGGTCGGAGCAGTTCTTC	CASSAGLGTGGGGSEQFF
TRBD1	TRBV27	NA	TRBJ1-6	TGTGCCAGCAGATACCGGGACAGGGAGGGTGGCGGCTATAATTCACCCCTCCACTTT	CASRYRDREGGGYNSPLHF
NA	TRBV19	NA	TRBJ1-2	TGTGCCAGCAGGGGCTTTGGCTACACCTTC	CASRGFGYTF
NA	TRBV18	NA	TRBJ1-5	TGTGCCAGCTCACCGAATGGCGGGAATCAGTCCCAGCATTTT	CASSPNGGNQSQHF
TRBD1	TRBV2	NA	TRBJ2-7	TGTGCCAGCAGTTTACAGGGGAGCTCCTACGAGCAGTACTTC	CASSLQGSSYEQYF
TRBD1	TRBV28	NA	TRBJ1-1	TGTGCCAGCAGCTGGGACAGGAGGAACACTGAAGCTTTCTTT	CASSWDRRNTEAFF
NA	TRBV5-1	once	TRBJ2-1	TGCGCCAGCAGCTCCCCCGATGAGTCGAGCTCCTACAATGAGCAGTTCTTC	CASSSPDESSSYNEQFF
NA	TRBV5-1	NA	TRBJ1-2	TGCGCCAGCAGCCTGGGACAAAACTATGGCTACACCTTC	CASSLGQNYGYTF
NA	TRBV9	NA	TRBJ1-6	TGTGCCAGCAGCCCGGGAAGTTCACCCCTCCACTTT	CASSPGSSPLHF
TRBD2	TRBV5-1	few	TRBJ2-3	TGCGCCAGCAGCGCCGTCCTAGCGGGCACAGATACGCAGTATTTT	CASSAVLAGTDTQYF
NA	TRBV5-4	NA	TRBJ1-1	TGTGCCACCAAACCGGGTGGGAGGACTGAAGCTTTCTTT	CATKPGGRTEAFF
NA	TRBV4-1	NA	TRBJ1-2	TGCGCCAGCAGCCATAGGCCGGACAGCCCCCGAAACTATGGCTACACCTTC	CASSHRPDSPRNYGYTF
TRBD1	TRBV9	NA	TRBJ2-6	TGTGCCAGCGGGCTGGACAGGGGTAGTGGCAACGTCCTGACTTTC	CASGLDRGSGNVLTF
NA	TRBV6-5	NA	TRBJ1-6	TGTGCCAGCAGTTACGCGGCGGATAATGATTCACCCCTCCACTTT	CASSYAADNDSPLHF
NA	TRBV27	NA	TRBJ2-1	TGTGCCAGCAGTATTAGCAGTCTCGGTGAGCAGTTCTTC	CASSISSLGEQFF
TRBD2	TRBV25-1	NA	TRBJ2-7	TGTGCCAGCAGTGACCTAGCGGGTAGCTCCTACGAGCAGTACTTC	CASSDLAGSSYEQYF
NA	TRBV24-1	few	TRBJ2-2	TGTGCCATCTCCCCGGGACACTTGAACACCGGGGAGCTGTTTTTT	CAISPGHLNTGELFF
NA	TRBV7-9	NA	TRBJ2-1	TGTGCCAGCTCCGCCCCTCTACAGGGATCCTACAATGAGCAGTTCTTC	CASSAPLQGSYNEQFF
NA	TRBV19	NA	TRBJ1-6	TGTGCCAGTAGAACGGGACACCGACTCTCCTATAATTCACCCCTCCACTTT	CASRTGHRLSYNSPLHF